Sequencing of this T cell receptor beta chain was carried out in a study of cytotoxic CD8 clonotypes in ibrutinib-treated CLL. The wider study: Of a cohort that held some 10 relapsed/refractory and some 14 treatment-naive patients, around 17 were IGHV unmutated. Study-level results: Higher clonality was seen at ibrutinib response and a return toward baseline at progression. Contraction or stability on treatment was seen for public clonotypes, which were uncommon. Sustained-remission and progressing patients had unequal sampling times.

Using immunoSEQ multiplex PCR, the repertoire was profiled, and TCRdb retains in-frame clones only, with some absent. The sample contains 150,000 or so clones, over 65% of which appear only once. To note about this clone: Its target is unknown.

The sequence was obtained from a human donor with chronic lymphocytic leukemia. The sample was PBMCs, taken after 12 months of ibrutinib treatment.

CDR3 residues: CASSAGLNQPQHF. CDR3 nucleotides: TGTGCCAGTAGTGCGGGCCTCAATCAGCCCCAGCATTTT. The chain employs TRBV19 and TRBJ1-5, with D unresolved. In germline, CDR1 is LNHDA, CDR2 SQIVND (reference sequence). The CDR3 consists of 13 residues. V lost 5 bases, J lost 3 bases, and 8 bases lay in between.